The subject of this entry is one T cell receptor beta chain. This entry comes from a study of blood T cell repertoires in COVID-19. Study at large: There were acute and convalescent COVID-19 samples, and they came from the United States, Italy and Spain. In each case, the material was cDNA or gDNA derived from T cells, B-cell-depleted T cells, or PBMCs.

There are 17 residues in the CDR3. CDR1 is LGHDT and CDR2 is YNNKEL in the germline V gene (reference sequence). V shed 4 bases, J shed 8 bases, and the junction held 15 bases outside the gene matches. Original methodology: Reference gene primer amplification yielded estimated nucleated cell counts. Libraries were prepared by immunoSEQ multiplex PCR; TCRdb keeps only in-frame clonotypes and omits some of them. V and J calls and clone size come straight from that table; D and trimming were deduced from the DNA. The profile covers 100,000 to 150,000 clones, with around 87% appearing a single time and roughly 8% taken by the ten largest.

The receptor comes from a man aged 50 to 60 with acute or convalescent COVID-19. The chain links TRBV3-1 (or the pseudogene TRBV3-2) to TRBJ1-1; 11 nucleotides match TRBD1. Sequences were obtained from peripheral blood. CDR3 sequence: CASSLSDRGRGKIEAFF. The CDR3 bases are TGTGCCAGCAGCCTCTCGGACAGGGGGCGCGGCAAGATCGAAGCTTTCTTT.